This T cell receptor (beta chain) was sequenced for a study of blood T cell repertoires in COVID-19. Study at large: PBMCs, B-cell-depleted T cells, or T cells were the source of the cDNA or gDNA that made up the material.

Trimming took off 4 bases at V and 1 base at J, with 10 bases between the two ends. The CDR3 runs 14 residues. The germline gives CDR1 KGHSH, CDR2 LQKENI. Original processing notes: Estimates of nucleated cell counts were drawn from the amplification of reference gene primers. The data were produced by immunoSEQ multiplex PCR, yet TCRdb's version contains in-frame clones alone and is incomplete. Clonal size and the V and J genes are those of that table, whereas D and trimming came from the DNA. The sample gives roughly 90,000 clones, 85% of which show up once; around 3.1% is in the top ten. The chain is built from TRBV18 and TRBJ1-1; D is ambiguous. The sequenced sample was peripheral blood. This TCR derives from a man aged 50 to 60 with acute or convalescent COVID-19. The CDR3 loop is CASSRTQQNTEAFF. The CDR3, as DNA: TGTGCCAGCTCACGAACACAGCAGAACACTGAAGCTTTCTTT.